The following is a T cell receptor (beta chain) sequence with its context. Its antigen remains unidentified. This table comes from immunoSEQ multiplex PCR, and its TCRdb copy is limited to in-frame clones, with some not included. The repertoire holds about 26,000 clones, with 60% to 80% as singletons. This record belongs to a study of OX40 agonist ivuxolimab in advanced cancers. Study at large: Every 2 weeks, patients received ivuxolimab intravenously, dosed at 0.01 to 10 mg/kg. A male proportion of over 70% was recorded, with mean age around 62 years and range about 20 to 79. Whole-study findings and limits: Antigen specificity remained undetermined for the expanded peripheral T cells. At 0.1 to 3.0 mg/kg and by week 6, clonal expansion occurred in CD4+ and CD8+ blood T cells.

V was cut by 5 bases and J by 4 bases, with 12 bases left in between. Per the germline V gene, CDR1 is MDHEN and CDR2 is SYDVKM. CDR3 length equals 14 residues. This rearrangement joins TRBV28 to TRBJ1-5, with a weak D call TRBD1 (6 bases). This TCR came from an adult with an advanced solid tumor such as melanoma, head and neck, liver or kidney cancer. Sequenced material: CD4+ or CD8+ T cells sorted from blood, taken in a trial of the OX40 agonist ivuxolimab. The chain's CDR3 is CASSPTGLNQPQHF. The CDR3 DNA sequence: TGTGCCAGCAGTCCTACAGGGTTGAATCAGCCCCAGCATTTT.